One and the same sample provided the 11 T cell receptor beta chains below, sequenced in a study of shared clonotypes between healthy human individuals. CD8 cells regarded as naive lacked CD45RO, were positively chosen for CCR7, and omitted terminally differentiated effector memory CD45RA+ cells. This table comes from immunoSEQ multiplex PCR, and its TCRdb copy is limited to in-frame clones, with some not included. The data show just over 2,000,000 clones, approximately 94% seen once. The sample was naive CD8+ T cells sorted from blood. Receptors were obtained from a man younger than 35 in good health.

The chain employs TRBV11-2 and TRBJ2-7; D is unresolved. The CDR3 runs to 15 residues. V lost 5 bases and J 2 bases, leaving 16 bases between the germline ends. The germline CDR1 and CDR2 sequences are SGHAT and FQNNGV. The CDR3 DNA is TGTGCCAGCAGCGCCGGCCCCTTAGAGACCTACGAGCAGTACTTC. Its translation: CASSAGPLETYEQYF.

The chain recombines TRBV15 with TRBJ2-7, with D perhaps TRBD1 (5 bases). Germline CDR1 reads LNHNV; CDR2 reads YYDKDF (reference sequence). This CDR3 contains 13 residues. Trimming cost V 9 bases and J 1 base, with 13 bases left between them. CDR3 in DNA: TGTGCCACTTCACAGGTGGAGTCCTACGAGCAGTACTTC. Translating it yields CATSQVESYEQYF.

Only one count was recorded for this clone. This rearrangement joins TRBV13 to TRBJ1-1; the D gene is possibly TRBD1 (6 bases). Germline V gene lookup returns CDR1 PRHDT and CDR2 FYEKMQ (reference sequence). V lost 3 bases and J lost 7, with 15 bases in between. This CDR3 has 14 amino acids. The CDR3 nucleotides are TGTGCCAGCAGCTTTGGAAGGGGGGGCGGTGAAGCTTTCTTT. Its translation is CASSFGRGGGEAFF.

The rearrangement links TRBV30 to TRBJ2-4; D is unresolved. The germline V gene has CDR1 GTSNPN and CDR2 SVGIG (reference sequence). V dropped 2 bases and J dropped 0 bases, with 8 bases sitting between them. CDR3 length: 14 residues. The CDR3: CAWSQEIAKNIQYF. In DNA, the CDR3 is TGTGCCTGGAGTCAAGAGATAGCCAAAAACATTCAGTACTTC.

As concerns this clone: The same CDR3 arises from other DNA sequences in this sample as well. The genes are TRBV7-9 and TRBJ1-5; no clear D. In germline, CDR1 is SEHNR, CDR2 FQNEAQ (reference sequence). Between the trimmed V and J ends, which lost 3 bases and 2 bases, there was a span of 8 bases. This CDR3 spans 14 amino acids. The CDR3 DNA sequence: TGTGCCAGCAGCTTTAGCGAAGGCAATCAGCCCCAGCATTTT. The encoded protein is CASSFSEGNQPQHF.

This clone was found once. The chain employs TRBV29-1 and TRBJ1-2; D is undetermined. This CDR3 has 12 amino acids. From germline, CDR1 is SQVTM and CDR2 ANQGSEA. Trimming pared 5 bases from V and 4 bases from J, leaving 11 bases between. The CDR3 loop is CSVLEFLYGYTF. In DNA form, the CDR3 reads TGCAGCGTTCTTGAGTTTCTCTATGGCTACACCTTC.

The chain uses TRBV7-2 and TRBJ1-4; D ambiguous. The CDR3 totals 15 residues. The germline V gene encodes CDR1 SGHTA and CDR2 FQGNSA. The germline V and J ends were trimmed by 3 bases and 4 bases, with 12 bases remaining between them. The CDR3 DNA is TGTGCCAGCAGCTTTCGAGGGCAACTTAATGAAAAACTGTTTTTT. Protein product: CASSFRGQLNEKLFF. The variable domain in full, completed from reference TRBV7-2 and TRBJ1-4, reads GAGVSQSPSNKVTEKGKDVELRCDPISGHTALYWYRQSLGQGLEFLIYFQGNSAPDKSGLPSDRFSAERTGGSVSTLTIQRTQQEDSAVYLCASSFRGQLNEKLFFGSGTQLSVL.

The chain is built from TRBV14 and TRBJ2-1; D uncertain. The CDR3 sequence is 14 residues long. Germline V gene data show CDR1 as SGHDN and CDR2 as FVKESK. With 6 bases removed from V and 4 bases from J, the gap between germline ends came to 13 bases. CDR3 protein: CASRGGEDYNEQFF. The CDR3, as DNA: TGTGCCAGCAGGGGTGGTGAGGATTACAATGAGCAGTTCTTC.

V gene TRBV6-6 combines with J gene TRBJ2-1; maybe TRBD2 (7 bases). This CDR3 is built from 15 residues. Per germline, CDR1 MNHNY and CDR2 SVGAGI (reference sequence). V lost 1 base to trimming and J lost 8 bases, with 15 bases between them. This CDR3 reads CASSYWGGPGDEQFF. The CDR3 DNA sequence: TGTGCCAGCAGTTACTGGGGGGGGCCTGGGGATGAGCAGTTCTTC.

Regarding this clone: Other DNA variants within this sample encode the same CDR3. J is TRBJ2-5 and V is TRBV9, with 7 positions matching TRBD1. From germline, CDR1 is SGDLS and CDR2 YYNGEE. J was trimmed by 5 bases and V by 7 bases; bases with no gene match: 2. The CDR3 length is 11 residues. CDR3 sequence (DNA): TGTGCCAGCTCGACAGGGGAGACCCAGTACTTC. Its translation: CASSTGETQYF.

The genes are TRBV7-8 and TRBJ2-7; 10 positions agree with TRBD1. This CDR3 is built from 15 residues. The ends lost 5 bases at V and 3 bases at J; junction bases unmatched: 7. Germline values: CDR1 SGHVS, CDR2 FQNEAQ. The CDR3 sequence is CASSPGQGVDYEQYF. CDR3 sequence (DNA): TGTGCCAGCAGCCCAGGACAGGGGGTGGACTACGAGCAGTACTTC.